These 15 T cell receptor beta chains were all obtained from the same sample, sequenced in a study of neurological immune-mediated disorders. Each CDR3 protein gets one entry after TCRdb re-called the 5' RACE reads with MiXCR. Among 77,000 or so distinct CDR3 sequences listed, around 9.9% were seen once. The material sequenced was PBMCs. These receptors were obtained from a man aged 50 or older in good health.

This clonotype was seen ten or more times. The chain uses TRBV18 and TRBJ2-5, with D maybe TRBD2 (6 bases). V dropped 0 bases and J dropped 13 bases, with 21 bases sitting between them. From germline, CDR1 is KGHSH and CDR2 LQKENI. CDR3 length equals 15 residues. CDR3 residues: CASSPPTTAQERAYF. The CDR3 DNA reads TGTGCCAGCTCACCACCGACAACAGCCCAGGAGCGGGCGTACTTC.

There are many counts of this clonotype. The chain employs TRBV6-2 or TRBV6-3 and TRBJ2-2; D unclear. Per germline, CDR1 MNHEY and CDR2 SVGEGT. Trimming cost V 2 bases and J 5 bases, with 15 bases left between them. This CDR3 region has 16 residues. As DNA, the CDR3 is TGTGCCAGCAGTTACGGCCGCAGCTCTGGAACCGGGGAGCTGTTTTTT. Its protein product is CASSYGRSSGTGELFF.

This clonotype came up many times. This sequence joins TRBV20-1 and TRBJ2-5, with 11 bases lining up with TRBD2. This CDR3 contains 18 residues. V shed 4 bases and J 5 bases; nucleotides not matched to a gene: 18. The germline V gene has CDR1 DFQATT and CDR2 SNEGSKA (reference sequence). The CDR3 region is CSAMVPVTSGSSRETQYF. In nucleotides, the CDR3 is TGCAGTGCTATGGTTCCAGTTACTAGCGGGAGCAGTAGGGAGACCCAGTACTTC.

Many counts were recorded for this clonotype. The V call is TRBV10-3, the J call TRBJ2-7; tentatively, D is TRBD1 (5 bases). The CDR3 has 14 amino acids. Per germline, CDR1 ENHRY and CDR2 SYGVKD. Deletions cut 9 bases from V and 0 bases from J, with 15 bases between. The DNA of the CDR3 is TGTGCCATTCGGACAAGCCCCAGCTCCTACGAGCAGTACTTC. Translated: CAIRTSPSSYEQYF.

This clonotype was seen repeatedly, ten times or more. This chain connects TRBV5-1 to TRBJ2-7; 16 nucleotides align to TRBD2. The CDR3 length is 18 residues. Germline loops: CDR1 SGHRS, CDR2 YFSETQ. The J segment lost 1 base and the V segment lost 3 bases, leaving 7 bases of the junction unmatched. DNA of the CDR3: TGCGCCAGCAGCTGGGGACTAGCGGGAGGGCTGAGTTCCTACGAGCAGTACTTC. Residues: CASSWGLAGGLSSYEQYF.

This clonotype was detected ten times or more. V is TRBV29-1 and J is TRBJ2-3; D gene ambiguous. V was trimmed by 7 bases and J by 0 bases, leaving 5 bases between them. This CDR3 is built from 11 residues. CDR1 and CDR2 from the germline V gene are SQVTM and ANQGSEA. Here the CDR3 DNA reads TGCAGCGAGACTAGCACAGATACGCAGTATTTT. Its translation is CSETSTDTQYF.

This clonotype was seen ten or more times. The rearrangement joins TRBV12-3 or TRBV12-4 to TRBJ2-4; 8 nucleotides agree with TRBD1. Losses at the gene ends were 5 bases for V and 7 bases for J; bases not matched to a gene: 7. This CDR3 has 14 amino acids. In DNA form, the CDR3 reads TGTGCCAGCAGTCCGGCAGGGGGCTGGAACATTCAGTACTTC. This encodes CASSPAGGWNIQYF.

In its sample, this clonotype was seen many times. V gene TRBV27 combines with J gene TRBJ1-6; D unclear. CDR1 is MNHEY, CDR2 SMNVEV, per germline (reference sequence). CDR3 length: 13 residues. The ends were cut back, 5 bases at V and 5 bases at J, with 7 bases in the middle. The CDR3 DNA is TGTGCCAGCAGTCCAATGAATAATTCACCCCTCCACTTT. This encodes CASSPMNNSPLHF.

This clonotype showed up many times. The CDR3 loop reads CASSLGGTDRETQYF. CDR3 in DNA: TGCGCCAGCAGCTTGGGAGGGACAGACCGAGAGACCCAGTACTTC. V and J are TRBV5-1 and TRBJ2-5, with TRBD1 identical over 7 bases. Trimming removed 0 bases from V and 4 bases from J; junction bases left unmatched: 6. The germline gives CDR1 SGHRS, CDR2 YFSETQ. The CDR3 spans 15 residues.

This clonotype was detected many times. The chain is built from TRBV7-2 and TRBJ1-5; TRBD1 matches 10 bases. This CDR3 is built from 18 residues. Trimming took 1 base from V and 6 from J; bases not matched to a gene: 12. Germline CDR1 is SGHTA and CDR2 is FQGNSA. The CDR3 spells CASSLVGGQGVRGQPQHF. The DNA for the CDR3 is TGTGCCAGCAGCTTAGTTGGCGGACAGGGGGTCCGGGGTCAGCCCCAGCATTTT.

This clonotype was picked up a small number of times. This rearrangement joins TRBV18 to TRBJ2-1, with D tentatively TRBD1 or TRBD2 (5 bases each). Deletions cut 0 bases from V and 8 bases from J, with 8 bases between. CDR1 KGHSH and CDR2 LQKENI come from the germline V gene. The CDR3 consists of 13 residues. CDR3 DNA: TGTGCCAGCTCACCACCGGGGACCCATGAGCAGTTCTTC. It yields the protein CASSPPGTHEQFF.

This clonotype has at least ten counts. The gene calls are TRBV5-1 and TRBJ2-1; D might be TRBD1 (6 bases). CDR1 is SGHRS and CDR2 is YFSETQ in the germline V gene. V shed 3 bases and J shed 2 bases, with 12 bases lying between them. The CDR3 covers 15 residues. The DNA for the CDR3 is TGCGCCAGCAGCTACTTAGGGGGTCCCTACAATGAGCAGTTCTTC. This encodes CASSYLGGPYNEQFF.

This clonotype was seen repeatedly, ten times or more. J is TRBJ2-5 and V is TRBV15; 8 nucleotides line up with TRBD1. Germline V CDR1 and CDR2: LNHNV, YYDKDF (reference sequence). With V trimmed by 3 bases and J by 4 bases, 4 bases remained unmatched. This CDR3 is 14 amino acids long. CDR3 amino acids: CATSRTGDVETQYF. The CDR3 DNA reads TGTGCCACCAGCAGGACAGGGGACGTAGAGACCCAGTACTTC.

The sample holds many counts of this clonotype. This chain connects TRBV20-1 to TRBJ2-2, with unresolved D. Germline V gene data show CDR1 as DFQATT and CDR2 as SNEGSKA (reference sequence). Trimming took 2 bases from V and 1 from J, leaving 5 bases between them. There are 13 residues in the CDR3. The chain's CDR3 is CSARFRNTGELFF. CDR3 bases: TGCAGTGCTAGATTTCGGAACACCGGGGAGCTGTTTTTT.

Many counts were recorded for this clonotype. V is TRBV11-2 and J is TRBJ1-2, with D perhaps TRBD1 (6 bases). CDR3 length: 13 amino acids. Germline-derived CDR1 and CDR2 are SGHAT and FQNNGV. Trimming pared 1 base from V and 5 bases from J, leaving 8 bases between. CDR3 coding DNA: TGTGCCAGCAGCTTAGCGGGGGCTTATGGCTACACCTTC. Its protein is CASSLAGAYGYTF.